The subject of this entry is one T cell receptor beta chain. As handled by the study authors: Reference gene primer amplification gave estimated nucleated cell counts. The repertoire was sequenced with immunoSEQ multiplex PCR; TCRdb's copy has only in-frame clones and lacks some. The V and J calls and clone size are taken from that table; D and trimming were inferred from the DNA. The sample holds 130,000 to 150,000 clones, around 78% seen once. The data derive from a study of blood T cell repertoires in COVID-19. The wider study: Acute and convalescent COVID-19 samples came from the United States, Italy and Spain. The analysed material was cDNA or gDNA that came from T cells, B-cell-depleted T cells, or PBMCs.

CDR3 length: 22 amino acids. With 2 bases clipped from V and 9 bases from J, the junction kept 29 bases outside the gene matches. Germline CDR1 reads WNHNN; CDR2 reads SYGVQD (reference sequence). This chain uses TRBV10-1 with TRBJ2-1, with 9 bases that match TRBD2. The sample was peripheral blood. The sequence came from a woman aged 55-69 years with acute or convalescent COVID-19. The CDR3 nucleotides are TGCGCCAGCAGTGAGGAAAAAACTAGCGGGTGGAAGACTAAGACCCCGAAGGCTGAGCAGTTCTTC. Encoded protein: CASSEEKTSGWKTKTPKAEQFF.